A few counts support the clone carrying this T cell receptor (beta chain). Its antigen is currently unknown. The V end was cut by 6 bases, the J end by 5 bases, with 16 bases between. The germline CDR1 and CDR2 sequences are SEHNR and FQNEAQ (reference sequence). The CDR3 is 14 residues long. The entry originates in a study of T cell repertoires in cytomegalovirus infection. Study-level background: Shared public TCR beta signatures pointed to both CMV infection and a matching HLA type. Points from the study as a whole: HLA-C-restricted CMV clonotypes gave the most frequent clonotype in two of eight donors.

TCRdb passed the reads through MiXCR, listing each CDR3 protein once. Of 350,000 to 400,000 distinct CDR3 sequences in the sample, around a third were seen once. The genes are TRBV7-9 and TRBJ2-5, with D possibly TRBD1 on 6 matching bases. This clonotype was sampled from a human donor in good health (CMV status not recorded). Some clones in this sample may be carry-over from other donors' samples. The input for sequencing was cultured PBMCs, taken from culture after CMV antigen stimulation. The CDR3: CASRFTGRAETQYF. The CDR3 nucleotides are TGTGCCAGCAGATTTACAGGGAGAGCGGAGACCCAGTACTTC.